One sample yielded the 6 T cell receptor beta chains listed below, sequenced in a study of cytomegalovirus exposure and HLA in healthy donors. PCR was performed using 60 Vbeta and 13 Jbeta primers. Generated by immunoSEQ multiplex PCR, the TCRdb table keeps only in-frame clones and is missing some. This sample's clone table lists tens of thousands of clones. The sample taken for sequencing was PBMCs. Source of these receptors: a woman between 35 and 50 years old in good health and CMV-seropositive.

The chain couples TRBV7-9 to TRBJ2-7; D possibly corresponds to TRBD1 (6 bases). The CDR3 totals 13 residues. Germline V gene data show CDR1 as SEHNR and CDR2 as FQNEAQ (reference sequence). Trimming left V 5 bases short and J 6 bases short, with 14 bases between. CDR3 amino acids: CASSLLTGFEQYF. DNA of the CDR3: TGTGCCAGCAGCCTACTAACAGGGTTCGAGCAGTACTTC.

The V and J genes are TRBV5-4 and TRBJ1-5; 9 bases align to TRBD1. CDR1 is SGHNT and CDR2 is YYREEE in the germline V gene (reference sequence). Trimming at V came to 0 bases and at J to 7 bases, leaving 2 bases not matched to a gene. There are 14 residues in the CDR3. CDR3 DNA: TGTGCCAGCAGCTTGGCCGGACAGGGGCAGCCCCAGCATTTT. Its protein is CASSLAGQGQPQHF.

V usage is TRBV28 and J usage is TRBJ1-2, with D perhaps matching TRBD1 (6 bases). The V end lost 4 bases, the J end lost 7 bases, and 10 bases lay between the germline ends. The CDR3 spans 12 residues. CDR1 is MDHEN and CDR2 is SYDVKM in the germline V gene. CDR3 in amino acids: CASSWGPGGYTF. The CDR3 region has the DNA TGTGCCAGCAGTTGGGGGCCCGGTGGCTACACCTTC.

The V and J genes are TRBV28 and TRBJ2-7; 8 bases are a match to TRBD1. This CDR3 contains 14 residues. Germline V gene lookup returns CDR1 MDHEN and CDR2 SYDVKM. V trimming: 3 bases; J trimming: 1 base; junction bases outside the gene matches: 2. CDR3 sequence reads: CASSLTGVSYEQYF. The CDR3 region has the DNA TGTGCCAGCAGTTTGACAGGGGTTTCCTACGAGCAGTACTTC.

The chain recombines TRBV28 with TRBJ2-2; D is unclear. V dropped 10 bases and J dropped 0 bases, with 12 bases sitting between them. Germline-derived CDR1 and CDR2 are MDHEN and SYDVKM. The CDR3 spans 14 residues. This CDR3 reads CATLPPANTGELFF. The CDR3 DNA reads as TGTGCCACTTTACCACCGGCGAACACCGGGGAGCTGTTTTTT.

The chain links TRBV20-1 to TRBJ2-1; D may be TRBD2 (6 bases). Trimming cost V 6 bases and J 8 bases, with 11 bases left between them. This CDR3 is built from 11 residues. CDR1 DFQATT and CDR2 SNEGSKA come from the germline V gene (reference sequence). In DNA form, the CDR3 reads TGCAGTGCCCTAGCGATATATGAGCAGTTCTTC. Its translation: CSALAIYEQFF.